The present entry profiles one T cell receptor beta chain with its context. Participants were aged roughly 18 to 90 years, lived in some 23 US areas, and enrolled virtually. In the 2 weeks before study entry, exposed participants met a COVID-19 case, which was PCR-confirmed or clinician-diagnosed. The data stem from a study of blood T cell repertoires in COVID-19. Study background: Italy, Spain and the United States were the sources of the convalescent and acute COVID-19 samples. PBMCs, B-cell-depleted T cells, or T cells were the source of the cDNA or gDNA that made up the material.

Assay used: immunoSEQ multiplex PCR; TCRdb lists only in-frame clones, some missing. The sample records 300,000 to 400,000 clones, roughly 90% being singletons. The sequencing sample was made of PBMCs or T cells enriched from blood (not recorded which). This receptor was obtained from a young woman who had been exposed to COVID-19.

CDR3 amino acids: CASSLQGLTQYF. DNA of the CDR3: TGTGCCAGCAGTTTGCAGGGGTTGACGCAGTATTTT. The genes are TRBV12-3 or TRBV12-4 and TRBJ2-3; the D gene is possibly TRBD1 (6 bases). The V end was cut by 3 bases, the J end by 9 bases, with 10 bases between. This CDR3 contains 12 residues.